This record covers a single T cell receptor (beta chain). TCRdb used MiXCR to reprocess the 5' RACE reads, holding one entry per CDR3 protein. The data show fewer than 500,000 distinct CDR3 sequences, about 13% seen once. The data originate from a study of identical twins. These data are also associated with another study on yellow fever vaccine responses in identical twins.

The sequence came from a woman aged 18-29 years in good health. Sequenced material: CD4+ T cells sorted from blood.

This chain's CDR3 is CASSKEGKTSGRLETQYF. In nucleotides, the CDR3 is TGTGCCAGCAGCAAAGAAGGAAAGACTAGCGGGAGGTTAGAGACCCAGTACTTC. The rearrangement joins TRBV11-1 to TRBJ2-5, with TRBD2 identical over 13 bases. Germline CDR1 SGHAT, CDR2 FQDESV (reference sequence). The ends lost 5 bases at V and 4 bases at J; junction bases unmatched: 13. This CDR3 region has 18 residues.